This T cell receptor beta chain is drawn from a study of cytomegalovirus exposure and HLA in healthy donors. Overall study: Earlier findings included roughly 100 million unique TCR beta sequences obtained from 150 million to 200 million T cells.

Donors sampled were nominally healthy, though unrecorded immune exposures were likely. Amplification used 60 Vbeta primers and 13 Jbeta primers. Profiling relied on immunoSEQ multiplex PCR, and the TCRdb table lists in-frame clones only, not all of them. The repertoire holds fewer than 200,000 clones, with 76% as singletons. There are 15 residues in the CDR3. CDR1 and CDR2 from the germline V gene are SGHNT and YYREEE (reference sequence). J was trimmed by 10 bases and V by 4 bases; bases with no gene match: 11. Of note for this clone: Its antigen is not identified.

Study-level results: A previous analysis found most TCR beta V segments productive roughly 87% or roughly 30% of the time.

The clonotype originates from a female donor in good health and CMV-seronegative. The rearrangement joins TRBV5-4 to TRBJ2-1; 10 bases agree with TRBD1. The sequenced material came from PBMCs. The CDR3 DNA is TGTGCCAGCAGCGGGACGACAGGGGGCGCGGGGGAGCAGTTCTTC. It specifies CASSGTTGGAGEQFF.